In this sample, the clone carrying this T cell receptor beta chain turned up once. Original analysis: Counts of nucleated cells, estimated from reference gene primer amplification, were obtained. Clones were sequenced by immunoSEQ multiplex PCR, and TCRdb holds only the in-frame ones, with some missing. The DNA was the basis for D and trimming; V, J and clone size are from that table. This table holds 140,000 or so clones, about 79% found once. These data come from a study of blood T cell repertoires in COVID-19. V shed 10 bases, J shed 5 bases, and the junction held 10 bases outside the gene matches. This CDR3 has 14 amino acids. Germline CDR1 is MNHEY and CDR2 is SMNVEV (reference sequence).

Input material: peripheral blood. This sequence originates from a woman of 80 years or more with acute or convalescent COVID-19. The V gene is TRBV27, the J gene TRBJ1-5, with TRBD1 matching 8 bases. This CDR3 is CATSGQVADQPQHF. For the CDR3, the DNA is TGTGCCACTTCGGGACAGGTCGCGGATCAGCCCCAGCATTTT.